This record looks at one TCR beta chain sequence and its context. The antigen remains unidentified. This sample was included in a study of blood T cells in healthy people across ages. Findings and limits, study-wide: Compared with aged donors, long-lived donors showed fewer expanded clones, suggesting selection. TCR beta diversity per million T cells fell roughly linearly with age.

The germline gives CDR1 SGHVS, CDR2 FNYEAQ. V lost 3 bases and J 0 bases, leaving 17 bases between the germline ends. This CDR3 has 17 amino acids. Sample-barcoded 5' priming and a J-beta primer mix drove a second PCR of about 7 to 12 cycles. Each CDR3 protein is one row after TCRdb ran MiXCR on the 5' RACE reads. The sample includes some 1.1 million distinct CDR3 sequences, approximately 38% of them seen just once. Material for sequencing was blood. V usage is TRBV7-6 and J usage is TRBJ1-1, with D maybe TRBD1 (6 bases). The clonotype was recovered from a young man in good health. CDR3 DNA: TGTGCCAGCAGCTTGGGCAGAGACAGGCCTTTGAACACTGAAGCTTTCTTT. Translating it yields CASSLGRDRPLNTEAFF.